These 8 T cell receptor beta chains originate from one sample sequenced in a study of HIV-infected patients and healthy controls. MiXCR, applied by TCRdb to the 5' RACE reads, yields one record per CDR3 protein. In the table there are under 70,000 distinct CDR3 sequences, 15% to 20% of which are singletons. The sample taken for sequencing was CD4+ T cells from blood. These receptors all come from a human donor in good health.

This clonotype was recorded a few times. This chain uses TRBV6-5 with TRBJ2-3; perhaps TRBD2 as D (5 bases). The CDR3 contains 15 residues. Deletions cut 7 bases from V and 0 bases from J, with 14 bases between. Per germline, CDR1 MNHEY and CDR2 SVGAGI. The CDR3 DNA sequence: TGTGCCAGCACCCTAACGGGGTCTAGCACAGATACGCAGTATTTT. Residues: CASTLTGSSTDTQYF.

This clonotype was observed a few times. V gene TRBV12-3 or TRBV12-4 combines with J gene TRBJ1-2, with D hard to call. The V end lost 1 base, the J end lost 5 bases, and 5 bases lay between the germline ends. The CDR3 consists of 12 residues. The CDR3 DNA reads TGTGCCAGCAGTTTAGGAAAGTATGGCTACACCTTC. It codes for CASSLGKYGYTF.

The chain links TRBV12-3 or TRBV12-4 to TRBJ1-2; 7 bases match TRBD1. The CDR3 sequence is 12 residues long. Germline trimming cut 3 bases from V and 8 bases from J; bases unmatched to any gene: 3. The CDR3 region has the DNA TGTGCCAGCAGTTTTACAGGGGAGGGCTACACCTTC. It specifies CASSFTGEGYTF.

The chain couples TRBV3-1 to TRBJ2-2; D is possibly TRBD1 (5 bases). This CDR3 is built from 14 residues. V lost 0 bases and J 5 bases, leaving 7 bases between the germline ends. Germline V gives CDR1 LGHDT, CDR2 YNNKEL (reference sequence). The CDR3 is CASSQDWTTGELFF. DNA for the CDR3: TGTGCCAGCAGCCAAGATTGGACAACCGGGGAGCTGTTTTTT.

This clonotype was recorded a few times. The rearrangement uses TRBV7-2 and TRBJ2-4; 10 bases agree with TRBD2. Germline V gives CDR1 SGHTA, CDR2 FQGNSA. The CDR3 is made up of 19 amino acids. With 6 bases clipped from V and 0 bases from J, the junction kept 14 bases outside the gene matches. DNA for the CDR3: TGTGCCAGCAGTAAAGGGACTAGCGCTATGGGGCTAGCCAAAAACATTCAGTACTTC. Protein product: CASSKGTSAMGLAKNIQYF.

At least ten counts were recorded for this clonotype. The chain is built from TRBV11-1 and TRBJ2-7; TRBD2 is a possible D gene (6 bases). Per germline, CDR1 SGHAT and CDR2 FQDESV (reference sequence). Trimming removed 0 bases from V and 3 bases from J, with 9 bases in between. The CDR3 length is 14 residues. For the CDR3, the DNA is TGTGCCAGCAGCTTAGCTGCTAGCGACTACGAGCAGTACTTC. It encodes CASSLAASDYEQYF.

The V call is TRBV12-3 or TRBV12-4, the J call TRBJ1-6; the match to TRBD1 covers 7 bases. V trimming: 6 bases; J trimming: 10 bases; junction bases outside the gene matches: 15. CDR3 length equals 16 residues. The CDR3: CASSPPGQVLGSPLHF. The CDR3 region has the DNA TGTGCCAGCAGCCCTCCCGGACAGGTCCTGGGGTCACCCCTCCACTTT.

This clonotype was counted a single time. This chain uses TRBV12-3 or TRBV12-4 with TRBJ1-2; 7 nucleotides agree with TRBD1. This CDR3 contains 13 residues. V gave up 7 bases and J gave up 2 bases; unmatched junction bases: 4. This chain's CDR3 is CASTPGQNYGYTF. The CDR3 DNA reads as TGTGCCAGCACCCCGGGACAGAACTATGGCTACACCTTC.